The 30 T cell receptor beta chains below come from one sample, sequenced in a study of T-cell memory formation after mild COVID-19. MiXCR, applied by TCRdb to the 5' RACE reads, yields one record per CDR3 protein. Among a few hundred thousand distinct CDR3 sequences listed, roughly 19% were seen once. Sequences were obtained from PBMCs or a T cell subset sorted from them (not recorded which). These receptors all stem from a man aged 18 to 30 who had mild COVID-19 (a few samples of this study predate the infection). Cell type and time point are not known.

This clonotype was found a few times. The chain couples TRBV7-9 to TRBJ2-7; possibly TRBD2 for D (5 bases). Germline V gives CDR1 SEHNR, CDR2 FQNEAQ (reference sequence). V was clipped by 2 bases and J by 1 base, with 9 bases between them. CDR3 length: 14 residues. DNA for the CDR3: TGTGCCAGCAGCTTACAGCGGAGGTCCTACGAGCAGTACTTC. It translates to CASSLQRRSYEQYF.

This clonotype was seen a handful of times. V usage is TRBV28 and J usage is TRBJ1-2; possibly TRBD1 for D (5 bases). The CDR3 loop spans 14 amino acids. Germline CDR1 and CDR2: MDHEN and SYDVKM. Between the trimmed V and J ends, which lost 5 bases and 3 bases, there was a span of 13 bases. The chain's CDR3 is CASSTHGGDYGYTF. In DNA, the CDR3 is TGTGCCAGCAGTACCCATGGGGGGGACTATGGCTACACCTTC.

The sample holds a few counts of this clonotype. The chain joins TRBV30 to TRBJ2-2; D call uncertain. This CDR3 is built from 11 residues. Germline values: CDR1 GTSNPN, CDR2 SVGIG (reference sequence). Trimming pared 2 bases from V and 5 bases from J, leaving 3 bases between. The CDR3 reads CAWSRTGELFF. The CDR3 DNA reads TGTGCCTGGAGTAGGACCGGGGAGCTGTTTTTT.

The CDR3 DNA follows: TGTGCCAGCAGCCTATACGGGACAGTCGGCGGCTACACCTTC. Its translation: CASSLYGTVGGYTF. The chain is built from TRBV7-9 and TRBJ1-2, with 7 nucleotides matching TRBD1. The CDR3 loop spans 14 amino acids. CDR1 is SEHNR and CDR2 is FQNEAQ in the germline V gene (reference sequence). V gave up 5 bases and J gave up 8 bases; unmatched junction bases: 11.

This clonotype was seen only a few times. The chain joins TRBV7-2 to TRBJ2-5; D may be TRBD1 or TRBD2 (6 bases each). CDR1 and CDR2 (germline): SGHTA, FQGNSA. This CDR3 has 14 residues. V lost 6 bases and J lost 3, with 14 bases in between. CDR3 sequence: CASSLRGVKETQYF. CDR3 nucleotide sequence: TGTGCCAGCAGTCTTAGGGGGGTGAAAGAGACCCAGTACTTC.

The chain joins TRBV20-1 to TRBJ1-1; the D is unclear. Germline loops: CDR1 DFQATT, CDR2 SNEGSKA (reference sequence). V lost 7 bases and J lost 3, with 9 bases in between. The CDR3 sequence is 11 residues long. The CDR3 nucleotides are TGCAGTGATAGCATTGACACTGAAGCTTTCTTT. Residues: CSDSIDTEAFF.

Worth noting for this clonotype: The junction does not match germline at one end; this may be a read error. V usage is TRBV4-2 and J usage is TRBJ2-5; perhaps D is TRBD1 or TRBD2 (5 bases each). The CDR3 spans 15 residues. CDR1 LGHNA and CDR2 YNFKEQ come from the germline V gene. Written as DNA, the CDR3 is TGTGCCAGCAGCCAGGGGGACGGCGACCGAAAGACCCAGGACTTC. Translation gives CASSQGDGDRKTQDF.

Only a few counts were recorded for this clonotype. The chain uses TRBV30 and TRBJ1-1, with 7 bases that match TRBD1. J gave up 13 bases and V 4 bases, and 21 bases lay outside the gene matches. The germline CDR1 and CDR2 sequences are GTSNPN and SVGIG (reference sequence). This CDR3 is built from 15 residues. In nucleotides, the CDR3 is TGTGCCTGGACCTATCCTGACAGGGTAAGCCGAGCGGGTTTCTTT. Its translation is CAWTYPDRVSRAGFF.

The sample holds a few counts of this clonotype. CDR3 nucleotides: TGTGCCACCAGTGCAGGGTCTGATACGCAGTATTTT. It yields the protein CATSAGSDTQYF. V and J are TRBV24-1 and TRBJ2-3, with D maybe TRBD1 (5 bases). V dropped 5 bases and J dropped 6 bases, with 8 bases sitting between them. In germline, CDR1 is KGHDR, CDR2 SFDVKD. The CDR3 is made up of 12 amino acids.

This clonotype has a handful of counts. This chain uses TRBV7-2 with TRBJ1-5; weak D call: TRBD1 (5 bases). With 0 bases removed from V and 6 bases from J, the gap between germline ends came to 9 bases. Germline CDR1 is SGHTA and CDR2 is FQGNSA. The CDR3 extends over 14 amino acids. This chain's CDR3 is CASSLAGVGQPQHF. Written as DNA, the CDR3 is TGTGCCAGCAGCTTAGCGGGGGTGGGTCAGCCCCAGCATTTT. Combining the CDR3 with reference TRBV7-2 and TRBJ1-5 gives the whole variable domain GAGVSQSPSNKVTEKGKDVELRCDPISGHTALYWYRQSLGQGLEFLIYFQGNSAPDKSGLPSDRFSAERTGGSVSTLTIQRTQQEDSAVYLCASSLAGVGQPQHFGDGTRLSIL.

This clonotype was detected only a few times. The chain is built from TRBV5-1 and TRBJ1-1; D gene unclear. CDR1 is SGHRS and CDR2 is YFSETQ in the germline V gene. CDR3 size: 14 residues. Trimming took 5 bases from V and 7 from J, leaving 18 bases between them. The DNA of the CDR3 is TGCGCCAGCAGACCCCTGGACCGTGCCTTTGAAGCTTTCTTT. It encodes CASRPLDRAFEAFF.

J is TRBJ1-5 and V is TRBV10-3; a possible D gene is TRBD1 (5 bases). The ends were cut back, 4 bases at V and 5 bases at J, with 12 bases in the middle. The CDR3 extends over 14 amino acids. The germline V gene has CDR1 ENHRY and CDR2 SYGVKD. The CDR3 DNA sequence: TGTGCCATCAGTGGGGGCCCGGGGGATCAGCCCCAGCATTTT. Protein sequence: CAISGGPGDQPQHF.

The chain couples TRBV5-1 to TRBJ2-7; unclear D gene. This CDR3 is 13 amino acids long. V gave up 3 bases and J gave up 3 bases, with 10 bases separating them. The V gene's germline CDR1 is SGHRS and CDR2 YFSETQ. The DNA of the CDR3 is TGCGCCAGCAGCTCCGGGCCCTACTACGAGCAGTACGTC. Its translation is CASSSGPYYEQYV.

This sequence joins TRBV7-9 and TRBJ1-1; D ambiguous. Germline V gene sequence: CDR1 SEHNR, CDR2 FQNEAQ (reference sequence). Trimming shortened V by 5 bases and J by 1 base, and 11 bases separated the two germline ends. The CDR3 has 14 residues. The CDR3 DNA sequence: TGTGCCAGCAGCGAACCGGGAAAGAACACTGAAGCTTTCTTT. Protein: CASSEPGKNTEAFF.

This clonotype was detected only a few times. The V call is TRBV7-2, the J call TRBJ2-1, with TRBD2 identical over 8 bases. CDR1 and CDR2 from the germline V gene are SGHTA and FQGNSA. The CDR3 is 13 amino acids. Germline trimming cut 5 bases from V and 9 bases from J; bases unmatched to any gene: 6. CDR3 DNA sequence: TGTGCCAGCAGCACCCGGGGGGGCGTTGAGCAGTTCTTC. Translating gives CASSTRGGVEQFF.

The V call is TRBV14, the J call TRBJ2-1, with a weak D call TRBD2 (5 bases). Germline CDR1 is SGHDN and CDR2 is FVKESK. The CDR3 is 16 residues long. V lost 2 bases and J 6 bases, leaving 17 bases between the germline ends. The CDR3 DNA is TGTGCCAGCAGCCAAATCCAGTCCGGGGTCCTCAATGAGCAGTTCTTC. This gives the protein CASSQIQSGVLNEQFF.

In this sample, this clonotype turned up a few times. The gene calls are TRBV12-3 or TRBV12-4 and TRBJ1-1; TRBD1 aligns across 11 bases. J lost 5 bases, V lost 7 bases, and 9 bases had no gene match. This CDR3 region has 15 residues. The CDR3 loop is CASTLQGTGGTEAFF. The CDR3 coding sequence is TGTGCCAGCACCCTCCAAGGGACAGGGGGTACTGAAGCTTTCTTT.

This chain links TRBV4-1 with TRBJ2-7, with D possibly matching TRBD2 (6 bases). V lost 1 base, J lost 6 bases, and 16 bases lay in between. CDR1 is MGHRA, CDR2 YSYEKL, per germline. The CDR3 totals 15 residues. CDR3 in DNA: TGCGCCAGCAGCCAAGGGGACTCTCGGGTGGCCGAGCAGTACTTC. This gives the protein CASSQGDSRVAEQYF.

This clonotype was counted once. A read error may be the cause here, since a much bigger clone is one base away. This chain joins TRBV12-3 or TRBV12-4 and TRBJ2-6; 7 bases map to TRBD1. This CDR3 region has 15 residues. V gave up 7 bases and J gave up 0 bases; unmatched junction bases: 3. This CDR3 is CASIPGGSGANVLTF. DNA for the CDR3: TGTGCCAGCATCCCAGGGGGCTCTGGGGCCAACGTCCTGACTTTC.

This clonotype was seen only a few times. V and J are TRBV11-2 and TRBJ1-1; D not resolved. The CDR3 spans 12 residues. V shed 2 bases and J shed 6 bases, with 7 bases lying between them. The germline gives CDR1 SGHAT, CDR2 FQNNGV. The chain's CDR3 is CASSLLEAEAFF. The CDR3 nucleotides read TGTGCCAGCAGCTTACTTGAGGCTGAAGCTTTCTTT.

The CDR3 sequence is CATSDWQGGQEQFF. The CDR3 DNA reads as TGTGCCACCAGTGATTGGCAGGGCGGACAGGAGCAGTTCTTC. This chain links TRBV24-1 with TRBJ2-1; the D gene is possibly TRBD1 (6 bases). CDR1 is KGHDR, CDR2 SFDVKD, per germline. The CDR3 length is 14 residues. V was cut by 2 bases and J by 10 bases, with 14 bases left in between.

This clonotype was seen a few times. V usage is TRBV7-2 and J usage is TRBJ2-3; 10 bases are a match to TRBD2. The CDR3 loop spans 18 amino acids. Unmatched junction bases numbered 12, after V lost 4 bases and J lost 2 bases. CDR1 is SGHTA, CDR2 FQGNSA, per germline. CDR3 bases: TGTGCCAGCAGCTATCGAGGAAGCGGGGGGGCGAACACAGATACGCAGTATTTT. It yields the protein CASSYRGSGGANTDTQYF.

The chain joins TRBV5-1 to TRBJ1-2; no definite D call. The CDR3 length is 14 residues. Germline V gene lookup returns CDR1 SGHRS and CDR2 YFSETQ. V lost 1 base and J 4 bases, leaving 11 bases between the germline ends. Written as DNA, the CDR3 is TGCGCCAGCAGCTTGAACTCGGCGATCTATGGCTACACCTTC. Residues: CASSLNSAIYGYTF.

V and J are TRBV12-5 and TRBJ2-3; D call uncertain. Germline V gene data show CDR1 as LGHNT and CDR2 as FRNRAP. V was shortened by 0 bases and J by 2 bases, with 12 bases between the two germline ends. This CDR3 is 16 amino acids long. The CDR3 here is CASGLVLNRFTDTQYF. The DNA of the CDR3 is TGTGCTAGTGGTTTGGTATTGAATAGATTCACAGATACGCAGTATTTT.

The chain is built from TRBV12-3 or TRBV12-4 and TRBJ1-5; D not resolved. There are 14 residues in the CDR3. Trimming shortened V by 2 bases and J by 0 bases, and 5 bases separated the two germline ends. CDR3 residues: CASSLLYSNQPQHF. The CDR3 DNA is TGTGCCAGCAGTTTATTGTATAGCAATCAGCCCCAGCATTTT.

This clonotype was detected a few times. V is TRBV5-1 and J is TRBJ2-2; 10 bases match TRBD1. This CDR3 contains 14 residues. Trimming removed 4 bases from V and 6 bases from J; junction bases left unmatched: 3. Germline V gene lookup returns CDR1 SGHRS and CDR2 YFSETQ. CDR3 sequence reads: CASSTGTGAGELFF. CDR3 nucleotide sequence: TGCGCCAGCAGCACGGGGACAGGGGCCGGGGAGCTGTTTTTT.

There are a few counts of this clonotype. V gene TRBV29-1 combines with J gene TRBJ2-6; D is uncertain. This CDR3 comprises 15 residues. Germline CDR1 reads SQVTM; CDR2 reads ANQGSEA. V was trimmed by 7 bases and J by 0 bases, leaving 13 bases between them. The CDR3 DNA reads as TGCAGCGCCTGGGGAAGGGACTCTGGGGCCAACGTCCTGACTTTC. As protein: CSAWGRDSGANVLTF. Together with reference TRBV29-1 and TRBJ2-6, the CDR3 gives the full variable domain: SAVISQKPSRDICQRGTSLTIQCQVDSQVTMMFWYRQQPGQSLTLIATANQGSEATYESGFVIDKFPISRPNLTFSTLTVSNMSPEDSSIYLCSAWGRDSGANVLTFGAGSRLTVL.

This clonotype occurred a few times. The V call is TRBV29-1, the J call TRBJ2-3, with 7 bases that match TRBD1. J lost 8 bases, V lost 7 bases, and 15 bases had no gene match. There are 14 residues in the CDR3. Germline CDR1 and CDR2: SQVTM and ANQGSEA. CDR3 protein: CSAKTGFAWGTQYF. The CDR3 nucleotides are TGCAGCGCAAAGACAGGGTTCGCATGGGGTACGCAGTATTTT.

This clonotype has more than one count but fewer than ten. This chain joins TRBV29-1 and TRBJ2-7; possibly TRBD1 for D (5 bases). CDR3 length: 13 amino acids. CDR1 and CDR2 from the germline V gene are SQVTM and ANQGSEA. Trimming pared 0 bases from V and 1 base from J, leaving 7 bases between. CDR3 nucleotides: TGCAGCGTTGAAGATCGACAGTCCTACGAGCAGTACTTC. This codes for CSVEDRQSYEQYF.

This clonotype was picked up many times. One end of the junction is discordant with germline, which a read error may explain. This chain's CDR3 is CSAEQETQYF. The CDR3 bases are TGCAGCGCTGAACAAGAGACCCAGTACTTC. V usage is TRBV29-1 and J usage is TRBJ2-5; D call uncertain. This CDR3 region has 10 residues. Germline V CDR1 and CDR2: SQVTM, ANQGSEA.